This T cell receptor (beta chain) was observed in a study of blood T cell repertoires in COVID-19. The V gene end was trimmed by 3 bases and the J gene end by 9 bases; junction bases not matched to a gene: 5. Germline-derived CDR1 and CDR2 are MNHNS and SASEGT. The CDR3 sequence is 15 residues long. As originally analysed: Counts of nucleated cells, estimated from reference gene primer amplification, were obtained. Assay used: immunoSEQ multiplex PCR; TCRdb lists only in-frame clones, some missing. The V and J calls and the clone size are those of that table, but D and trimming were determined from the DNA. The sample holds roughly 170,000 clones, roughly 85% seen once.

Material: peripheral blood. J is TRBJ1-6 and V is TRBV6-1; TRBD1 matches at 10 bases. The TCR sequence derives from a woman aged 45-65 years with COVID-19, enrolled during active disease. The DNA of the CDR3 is TGTGCCAGCAGTGAGGGACAGGGGATGGGTTCACCCCTCCACTTT. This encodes CASSEGQGMGSPLHF.